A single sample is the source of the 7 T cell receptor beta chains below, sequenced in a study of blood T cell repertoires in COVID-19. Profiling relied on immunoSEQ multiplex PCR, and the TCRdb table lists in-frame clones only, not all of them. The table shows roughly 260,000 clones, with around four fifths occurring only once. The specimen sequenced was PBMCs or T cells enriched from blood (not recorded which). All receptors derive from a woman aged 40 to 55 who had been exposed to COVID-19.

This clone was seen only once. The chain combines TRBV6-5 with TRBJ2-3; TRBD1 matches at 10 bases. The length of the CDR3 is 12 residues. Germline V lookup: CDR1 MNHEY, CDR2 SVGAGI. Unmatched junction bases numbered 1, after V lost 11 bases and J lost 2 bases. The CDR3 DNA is TGTGCCGGGACAGGGGACACAGATACGCAGTATTTT. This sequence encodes CAGTGDTDTQYF.

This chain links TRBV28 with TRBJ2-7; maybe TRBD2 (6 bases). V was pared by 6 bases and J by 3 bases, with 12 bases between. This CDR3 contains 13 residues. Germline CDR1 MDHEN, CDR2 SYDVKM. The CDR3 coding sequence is TGTGCCAGCAGGGGGGGTCTGCTCTACGAGCAGTACTTC. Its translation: CASRGGLLYEQYF.

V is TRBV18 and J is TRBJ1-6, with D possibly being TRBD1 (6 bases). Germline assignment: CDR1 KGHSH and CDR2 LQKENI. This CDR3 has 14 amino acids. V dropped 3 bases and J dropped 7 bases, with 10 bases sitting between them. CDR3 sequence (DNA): TGTGCCAGCTCACCCGGGGGGCCGAATTCACCCCTCCACTTT. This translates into CASSPGGPNSPLHF.

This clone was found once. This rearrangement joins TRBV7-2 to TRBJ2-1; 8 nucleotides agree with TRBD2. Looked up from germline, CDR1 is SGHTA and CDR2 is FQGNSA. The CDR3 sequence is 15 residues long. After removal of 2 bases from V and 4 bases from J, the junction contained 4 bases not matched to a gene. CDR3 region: CASSLTAGEYNEQFF. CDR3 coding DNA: TGTGCCAGCAGCTTAACAGCGGGGGAGTACAATGAGCAGTTCTTC. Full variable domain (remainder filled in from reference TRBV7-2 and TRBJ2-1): GAGVSQSPSNKVTEKGKDVELRCDPISGHTALYWYRQSLGQGLEFLIYFQGNSAPDKSGLPSDRFSAERTGGSVSTLTIQRTQQEDSAVYLCASSLTAGEYNEQFFGPGTRLTVL.

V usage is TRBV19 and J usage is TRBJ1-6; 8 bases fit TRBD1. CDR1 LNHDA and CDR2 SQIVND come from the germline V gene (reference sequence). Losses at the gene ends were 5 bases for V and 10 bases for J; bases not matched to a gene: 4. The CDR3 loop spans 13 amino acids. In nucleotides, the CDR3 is TGTGCCAGTAGTTCGGACAGGGACTCACCCCTCCACTTT. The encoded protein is CASSSDRDSPLHF.

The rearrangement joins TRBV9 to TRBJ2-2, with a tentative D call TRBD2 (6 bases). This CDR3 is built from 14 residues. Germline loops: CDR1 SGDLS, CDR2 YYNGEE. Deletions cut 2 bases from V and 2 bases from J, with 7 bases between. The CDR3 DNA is TGTGCCAGCAGCGTCGGGGGAAACACCGGGGAGCTGTTTTTT. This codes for CASSVGGNTGELFF.

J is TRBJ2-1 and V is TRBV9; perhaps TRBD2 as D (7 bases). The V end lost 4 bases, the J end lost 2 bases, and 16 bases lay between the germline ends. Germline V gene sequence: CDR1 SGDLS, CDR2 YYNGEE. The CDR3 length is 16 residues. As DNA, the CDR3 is TGTGCCAGCAGCTCCACGGGGGGCCCTCCCTACAATGAGCAGTTCTTC. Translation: CASSSTGGPPYNEQFF.